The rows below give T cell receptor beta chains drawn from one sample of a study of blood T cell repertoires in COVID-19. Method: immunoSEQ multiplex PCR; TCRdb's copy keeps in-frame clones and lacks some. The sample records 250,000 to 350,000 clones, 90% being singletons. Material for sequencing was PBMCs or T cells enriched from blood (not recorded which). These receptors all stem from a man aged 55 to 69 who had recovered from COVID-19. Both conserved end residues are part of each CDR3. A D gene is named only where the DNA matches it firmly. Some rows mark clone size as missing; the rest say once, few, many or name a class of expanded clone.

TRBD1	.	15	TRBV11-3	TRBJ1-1	CASSPQGTENTEAFF	TGTGCCAGCAGCCCCCAGGGGACAGAGAACACTGAAGCTTTCTTT
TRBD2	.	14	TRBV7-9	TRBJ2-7	CASRDSGRPYEQYF	TGTGCCAGCAGAGATAGCGGGAGGCCCTACGAGCAGTACTTC
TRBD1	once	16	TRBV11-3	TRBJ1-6	CASSPIGTEINSPLHF	TGTGCCAGCAGCCCTATCGGGACAGAGATAAATTCACCCCTCCACTTT
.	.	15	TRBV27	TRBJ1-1	CASSLTSHKNTEAFF	TGTGCCAGCAGTTTAACATCCCACAAGAACACTGAAGCTTTCTTT
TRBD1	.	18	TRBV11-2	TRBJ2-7	CASSLHQTGGPTSYEQYF	TGTGCCAGCAGCTTACACCAGACAGGGGGGCCCACATCCTACGAGCAGTACTTC
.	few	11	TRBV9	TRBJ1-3	CASRGGNTIYF	TGTGCCAGCCGAGGGGGAAACACCATATATTTT
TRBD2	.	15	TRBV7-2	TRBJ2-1	CASSFERGGYNEQFF	TGTGCCAGCAGCTTCGAGCGGGGGGGCTACAATGAGCAGTTCTTC
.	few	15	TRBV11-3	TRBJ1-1	CASSLGGGFYTEAFF	TGTGCCAGCAGCTTAGGCGGGGGGTTCTACACTGAAGCTTTCTTT
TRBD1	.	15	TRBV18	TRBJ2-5	CASSPQGAGRETQYF	TGTGCCAGCTCACCACAGGGGGCTGGGAGAGAGACCCAGTACTTC
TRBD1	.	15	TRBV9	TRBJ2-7	CASSTSGTGVYEQYF	TGTGCCAGCAGCACTTCCGGGACAGGGGTTTACGAGCAGTACTTC
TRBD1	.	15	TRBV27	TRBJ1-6	CASSLSGTGYSPLHF	TGTGCCAGCAGTTTATCCGGGACAGGTTATTCACCCCTCCACTTT
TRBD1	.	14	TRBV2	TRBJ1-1	CASSVDREDTEAFF	TGTGCCAGCAGTGTCGACAGGGAGGACACTGAAGCTTTCTTT
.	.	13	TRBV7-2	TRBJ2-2	CASSLAGARELFF	TGTGCCAGCAGCTTAGCGGGGGCGAGGGAGCTGTTTTTT
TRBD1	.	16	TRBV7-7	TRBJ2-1	CASSPNRDRVGNEQFF	TGTGCTAGCAGTCCCAACCGGGACAGGGTTGGCAATGAGCAGTTCTTC
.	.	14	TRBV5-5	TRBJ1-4	CASSLLWHTEKLFF	TGTGCCAGCAGCTTGTTGTGGCATACTGAAAAACTGTTTTTT